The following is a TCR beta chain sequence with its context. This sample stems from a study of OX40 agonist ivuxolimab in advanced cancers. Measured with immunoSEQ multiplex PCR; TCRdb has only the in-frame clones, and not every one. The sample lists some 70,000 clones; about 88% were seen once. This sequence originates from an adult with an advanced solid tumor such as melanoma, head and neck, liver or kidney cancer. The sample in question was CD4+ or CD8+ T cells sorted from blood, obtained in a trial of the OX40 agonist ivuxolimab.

The CDR3 region is CASSTRHSYSNQPQHF. Written as DNA, the CDR3 is TGTGCCAGCAGCACCCGACACTCCTATAGCAATCAGCCCCAGCATTTT. V and J are TRBV7-2 and TRBJ1-5; the D is unclear. Germline CDR1 reads SGHTA; CDR2 reads FQGNSA. V shed 5 bases and J shed 0 bases, with 14 bases lying between them. The CDR3 runs to 16 residues.